The clone carrying this TCR beta chain was seen only once. Its antigen is unknown. Splitting of CD4+ cells produced CD45RA+ naive and CD45RA-negative memory subsets. This entry is derived from a study of shared clonotypes between healthy human individuals. Study-wide context: The study drew on a couple of women and a few men aged 18 to 49 as donors.

Broader study findings: Generally, naive subsets came out with larger estimated richness than memory subsets.

Sequencing was performed with immunoSEQ multiplex PCR; in TCRdb, only in-frame clones are kept and a portion is missing. The sample comprises about 1 million clones, under 80% of which are singletons, and about 1.5% rests with the top ten. Input material: memory CD4+ T cells sorted from blood. As to subset: CD45RA-negative fraction. This TCR came from a man younger than 35 in good health.

Here the CDR3 reads CAWSRGLGGAYNEQFF. CDR3 DNA sequence: TGTGCCTGGAGTCGGGGGTTGGGCGGGGCCTACAATGAGCAGTTCTTC. The chain carries TRBV30 and TRBJ2-1; tentative D call: TRBD2 (6 bases). Deletions cut 2 bases from V and 2 bases from J, with 16 bases between. Germline-derived CDR1 and CDR2 are GTSNPN and SVGIG (reference sequence). The CDR3 is 16 amino acids.